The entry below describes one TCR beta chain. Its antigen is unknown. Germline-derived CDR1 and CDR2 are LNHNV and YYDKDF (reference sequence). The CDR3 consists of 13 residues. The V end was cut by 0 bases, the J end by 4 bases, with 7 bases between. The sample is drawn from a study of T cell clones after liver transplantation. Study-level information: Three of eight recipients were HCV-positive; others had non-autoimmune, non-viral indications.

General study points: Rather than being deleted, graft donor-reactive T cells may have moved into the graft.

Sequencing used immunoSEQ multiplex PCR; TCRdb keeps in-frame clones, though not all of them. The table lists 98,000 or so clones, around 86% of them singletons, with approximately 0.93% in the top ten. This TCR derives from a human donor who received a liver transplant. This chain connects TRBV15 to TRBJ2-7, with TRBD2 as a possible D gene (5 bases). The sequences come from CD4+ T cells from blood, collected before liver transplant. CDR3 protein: CATSRDRGYEQYF. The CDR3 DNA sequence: TGTGCCACCAGCAGAGATCGAGGGTACGAGCAGTACTTC.